This T cell receptor beta chain came from a study of blood T cell repertoires in COVID-19. Repertoires were generated with immunoSEQ multiplex PCR, while TCRdb's copy carries only in-frame clones and drops some. The sample includes about 230,000 clones, approximately 84% of them seen just once. The receptor was derived from a man aged 50-60 years with COVID-19, enrolled during active disease. The sample taken for sequencing was peripheral blood.

The CDR3 reads CASSRPTGGGDFGNEKLFF. The CDR3 DNA reads as TGTGCCAGCAGTCGGCCGACAGGGGGCGGTGATTTCGGTAATGAAAAACTGTTTTTT. This sequence joins TRBV5-5 and TRBJ1-4; 10 nucleotides align to TRBD1. J lost 4 bases, V lost 5 bases, and 17 bases had no gene match. The CDR3 runs to 19 residues. Germline V lookup: CDR1 SGHKS, CDR2 YYEKEE (reference sequence).